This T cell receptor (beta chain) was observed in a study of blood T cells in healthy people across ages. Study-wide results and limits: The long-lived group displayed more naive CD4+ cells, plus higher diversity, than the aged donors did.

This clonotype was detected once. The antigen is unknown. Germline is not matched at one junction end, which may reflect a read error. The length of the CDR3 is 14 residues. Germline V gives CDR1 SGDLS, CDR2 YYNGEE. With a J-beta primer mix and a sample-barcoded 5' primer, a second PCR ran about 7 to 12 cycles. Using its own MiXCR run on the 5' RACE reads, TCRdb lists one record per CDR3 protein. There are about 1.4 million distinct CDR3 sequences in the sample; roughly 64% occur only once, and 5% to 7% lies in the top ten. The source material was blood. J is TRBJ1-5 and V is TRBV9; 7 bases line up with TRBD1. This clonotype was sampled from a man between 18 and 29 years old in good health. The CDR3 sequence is CASSVGDSNHPQHF. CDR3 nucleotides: TGTGCCAGCAGCGTTGGGGACAGCAATCACCCCCAGCATTTT.